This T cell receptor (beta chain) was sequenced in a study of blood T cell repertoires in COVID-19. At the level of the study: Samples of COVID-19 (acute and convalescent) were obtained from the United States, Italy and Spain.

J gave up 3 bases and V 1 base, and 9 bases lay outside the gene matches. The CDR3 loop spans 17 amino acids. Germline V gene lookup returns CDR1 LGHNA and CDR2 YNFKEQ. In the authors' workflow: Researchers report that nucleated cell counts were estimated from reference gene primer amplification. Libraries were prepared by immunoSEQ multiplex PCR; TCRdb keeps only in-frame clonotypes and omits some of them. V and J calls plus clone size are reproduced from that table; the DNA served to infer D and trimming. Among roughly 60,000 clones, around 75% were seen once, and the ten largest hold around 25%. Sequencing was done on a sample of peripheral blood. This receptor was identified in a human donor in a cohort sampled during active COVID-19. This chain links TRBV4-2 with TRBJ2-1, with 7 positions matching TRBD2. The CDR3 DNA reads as TGTGCCAGCAGCCAAGCAACCGGAATAGCGGGCTACAATGAGCAGTTCTTC. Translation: CASSQATGIAGYNEQFF.